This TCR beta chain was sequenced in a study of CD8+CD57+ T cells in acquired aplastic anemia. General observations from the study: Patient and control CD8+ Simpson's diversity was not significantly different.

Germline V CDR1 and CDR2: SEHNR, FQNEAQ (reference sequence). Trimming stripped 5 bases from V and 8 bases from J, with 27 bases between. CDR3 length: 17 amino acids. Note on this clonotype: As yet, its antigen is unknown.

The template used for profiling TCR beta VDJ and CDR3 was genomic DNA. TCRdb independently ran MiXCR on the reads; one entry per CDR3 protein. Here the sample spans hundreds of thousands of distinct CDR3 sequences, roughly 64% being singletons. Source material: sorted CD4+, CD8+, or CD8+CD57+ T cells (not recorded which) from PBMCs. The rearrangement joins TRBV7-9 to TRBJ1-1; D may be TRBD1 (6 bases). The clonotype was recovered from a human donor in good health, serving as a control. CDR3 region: CASSPRGLAGDTGEAFF. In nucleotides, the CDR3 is TGTGCCAGCAGCCCAAGGGGACTAGCGGGGGACACCGGGGAAGCTTTCTTT.